The sequence of this TCR beta chain was determined in a study of shared T cell receptors in the human thymus. Profiling relied on immunoSEQ multiplex PCR, and the TCRdb table lists in-frame clones only, not all of them. The sample has approximately 730,000 clones, 70% to 90% seen once. This clone was observed a single time. Germline V gives CDR1 SGDLS, CDR2 YYNGEE. The CDR3 has 16 amino acids. Trimming cost V 6 bases and J 0 bases, with 18 bases left between them. These data were also reused for a study on human thymus T cells.

This clonotype originated in a girl under two years old with a congenital heart defect. This chain uses TRBV9 with TRBJ1-1, with D possibly TRBD1 on 5 matching bases. Sequenced input: thymocytes. The CDR3 protein is CASTQAGDSVNTEAFF. The DNA for the CDR3 is TGTGCCAGCACCCAGGCGGGGGATTCGGTGAACACTGAAGCTTTCTTT.